This TCR beta chain was retrieved from a study of vaccination and CD4 T cells after COVID-19. Study summary: Sample collection from a few convalescent patients took place at day 14 and days 161 to 241 post-vaccination. The stimulating agents, overlapping spike peptides, came from SARS-CoV-2, HCoV-NL63, HCoV-OC43 and HCoV-229E.

Sample time point: late sampling 161 to 241 days after vaccination in three convalescent patients. Stated treatment: roughly 10-day PBMC culture with coronavirus spike peptide pools or control peptides (ViraFEST assay). In germline, CDR1 is DFQATT, CDR2 SNEGSKA (reference sequence). V lost 6 bases and J lost 0, with 2 bases in between. CDR3 length equals 10 residues. The Oncomine TCR Beta short-read assay generated sequence data from the DNA of cultured CD4+ T cells. TCRdb redid the calling of the PCR reads with MiXCR, one entry per CDR3 protein. The sample comprises approximately 22,000 distinct CDR3 sequences, 42% of which are singletons, and roughly a tenth rests with the top ten. There are a few counts of this clonotype. Its antigen remains unknown.

Material: CD4+ T cells from blood, cultured in vitro, obtained about 7 months after SARS-CoV-2 vaccination. This clonotype was obtained from a human donor who had recovered from COVID-19. The chain joins TRBV20-1 to TRBJ1-2; D is unclear. The CDR3 reads CSASNYGYTF. The CDR3 region has the DNA TGCAGTGCCTCTAACTATGGCTACACCTTC.